A single sample is the source of the 16 T cell receptor beta chains below, sequenced in a study of blood T cell repertoires in COVID-19. Only in-frame clones appear in the TCRdb table, and some are missing; sequencing was by immunoSEQ multiplex PCR. The sample shows about 190,000 clones, about four fifths of them seen only once. Specimen: peripheral blood. The receptors originated from a woman in her sixties or seventies with COVID-19, enrolled during active disease.

CDR3 coding DNA: TGTGCCAGCAGCTTTCGGGGACAGCCCCAGCATTTT. Protein: CASSFRGQPQHF. The rearrangement joins TRBV7-8 to TRBJ1-5; no firm D call. The CDR3 is 12 amino acids. Between the trimmed V and J ends, which lost 3 bases and 7 bases, there was a span of 7 bases. Germline V gene sequence: CDR1 SGHVS, CDR2 FQNEAQ.

This clone was detected a few times. The rearrangement links TRBV5-6 to TRBJ1-1; D possibly corresponds to TRBD1 (5 bases). Trimming left V 1 base short and J 5 bases short, with 12 bases between. This CDR3 is built from 14 residues. The germline V gene encodes CDR1 SGHDT and CDR2 YYEEEE. The DNA of the CDR3 is TGTGCCAGCAGCTTGCAGGGACTCGGAACTGAAGCTTTCTTT. Translated, it gives CASSLQGLGTEAFF.

Regarding this clone: The DNA is omitted, as the CDR3 cannot be located on it reliably, and the CDR3 follows TCRdb's listing. The V gene is TRBV10-1, the J gene TRBJ1-1. Germline values: CDR1 WNHNN, CDR2 SYGVQD (reference sequence). The CDR3 spans 17 amino acids, including both terminal residues. The CDR3 reads CASSTSRTGLNNTEAFF.

The chain couples TRBV21-1 to TRBJ2-3; the table assigns TRBD1, which was not confirmed against the DNA. TRBV21-1 constitutes a pseudogene. This CDR3 comprises 20 residues. The CDR3 is CASQKGNWKKDTDVRDTQYF. As DNA, the CDR3 is TGTGCCAGCCAAAAGGGTAACTGGAAAAAGGACACAGATGTTAGAGATACGCAGTATTTT.

The chain couples TRBV9 to TRBJ2-2; perhaps TRBD1 as D (5 bases). CDR3 length: 15 residues. In germline, CDR1 is SGDLS, CDR2 YYNGEE. V was shortened by 3 bases and J by 5 bases, with 14 bases between the two germline ends. The chain's CDR3 is CASSGQGGVTGELFF. CDR3 DNA sequence: TGTGCCAGCAGCGGGCAGGGTGGAGTTACCGGGGAGCTGTTTTTT. Filled out from reference TRBV9 and TRBJ2-2, the complete variable domain reads DSGVTQTPKHLITATGQRVTLRCSPRSGDLSVYWYQQSLDQGLQFLIQYYNGEERAKGNILERFSAQQFPDLHSELNLSSLELGDSALYFCASSGQGGVTGELFFGEGSRLTVL.

The chain uses TRBV30 and TRBJ2-3; D may be TRBD2 (6 bases). The V gene's germline CDR1 is GTSNPN and CDR2 SVGIG (reference sequence). Trimming took 5 bases from V and 4 from J, leaving 13 bases between them. The CDR3 is 13 residues long. The CDR3 loop reads CAWAPPGADTQYF. For the CDR3, the DNA is TGTGCCTGGGCCCCTCCGGGGGCAGATACGCAGTATTTT.

The chain uses TRBV2 and TRBJ1-1, with no clear D. Germline loops: CDR1 SNHLY, CDR2 FYNNEI. Between the trimmed V and J ends, which lost 5 bases and 5 bases, there was a span of 15 bases. The CDR3 extends over 14 amino acids. CDR3 sequence (DNA): TGTGCCAGCAGTAAAATCCTTAGTCGGACTGAAGCTTTCTTT. This codes for CASSKILSRTEAFF.

The chain carries TRBV9 and TRBJ1-5, with D possibly TRBD1 on 6 matching bases. From germline, CDR1 is SGDLS and CDR2 YYNGEE. The CDR3 length is 14 residues. The ends were cut back, 0 bases at V and 4 bases at J, with 8 bases in the middle. The CDR3 spells CASSVGTANQPQHF. The CDR3, as DNA: TGTGCCAGCAGCGTAGGGACAGCTAATCAGCCCCAGCATTTT.

V is TRBV5-1 and J is TRBJ2-7, with a possible D match to TRBD2 (5 bases). CDR1 is SGHRS and CDR2 is YFSETQ in the germline V gene. The CDR3 is made up of 14 amino acids. V was clipped by 2 bases and J by 3 bases, with 12 bases between them. The CDR3 spells CASSFGNPNYEQYF. DNA of the CDR3: TGCGCCAGCAGCTTCGGGAACCCGAACTACGAGCAGTACTTC.

CDR3 amino acids: CASSPQGSSYEQYV. In DNA, the CDR3 is TGTGCCAGCAGCCCACAGGGTAGCTCCTACGAGCAGTACGTC. The J gene is TRBJ2-7, the V gene TRBV7-9; possible D gene TRBD1, 6 bases. CDR3 length: 14 amino acids. Germline V gives CDR1 SEHNR, CDR2 FQNEAQ (reference sequence). V gave up 5 bases and J gave up 0 bases, with 11 bases separating them.

This clone was detected once. This chain connects TRBV7-9 to TRBJ2-1; D unresolved. Germline V gives CDR1 SEHNR, CDR2 FQNEAQ (reference sequence). The CDR3 covers 15 residues. The ends were cut back, 5 bases at V and 1 base at J, with 12 bases in the middle. The CDR3 nucleotides are TGTGCCAGCAGCATATTAGTTGGTTCCTACAATGAGCAGTTCTTC. This codes for CASSILVGSYNEQFF.

The sample holds one count of this clone. The genes are TRBV21-1 and TRBJ1-6; the table's D call TRBD1 went unverified against the DNA. TRBV21-1 is labeled a pseudogene. The CDR3 is 15 amino acids. CDR3 residues: CASTPNRGYNSPLHF. The CDR3 coding sequence is TGTGCCAGCACCCCGAACAGGGGATATAATTCACCCCTCCACTTT.

The table lists this clone with a count of one. The chain carries TRBV6-6 and TRBJ1-4; 8 bases are a match to TRBD1. The CDR3 loop spans 16 amino acids. CDR1 and CDR2 from the germline V gene are MNHNY and SVGAGI (reference sequence). J was trimmed by 4 bases and V by 6 bases; bases with no gene match: 10. CDR3 bases: TGTGCCAGCAGAGCAGGACAGGGTATGATTAATGAAAAACTGTTTTTT. Translation gives CASRAGQGMINEKLFF.

A few counts support this clone. The V and J genes are TRBV28 and TRBJ2-2; TRBD1 matches at 7 bases. CDR1 and CDR2 (germline): MDHEN, SYDVKM. The CDR3 runs 15 residues. With V trimmed by 6 bases and J by 5 bases, 9 bases remained unmatched. The CDR3, as DNA: TGTGCCAGCAGCCCTACCGGGACAGTAACCGGGGAGCTGTTTTTT. It codes for CASSPTGTVTGELFF.

The CDR3 reads CATSRDAGLNEQFF. Written as DNA, the CDR3 is TGTGCCACCAGCAGAGATGCGGGTTTGAATGAGCAGTTCTTC. The chain has TRBV15 and TRBJ2-1, with D perhaps TRBD2 (5 bases). V was shortened by 0 bases and J by 7 bases, with 10 bases between the two germline ends. Looked up from germline, CDR1 is LNHNV and CDR2 is YYDKDF (reference sequence). The CDR3 covers 14 residues.

The chain carries TRBV28 and TRBJ1-1; D not resolved. V lost 6 bases to trimming and J lost 8 bases, with 13 bases between them. The germline CDR1 and CDR2 sequences are MDHEN and SYDVKM. The CDR3 is 12 residues long. CDR3 bases: TGTGCCAGCAGACGTGGGCGAGAAGAAGCTTTCTTT. Translating gives CASRRGREEAFF.